This T cell receptor (beta chain) was sequenced for a study of T cells in Graves' hyperthyroidism and ophthalmopathy. Study summary: Peripheral blood samples were taken at initial diagnosis, prior to any treatment.

Researchers amplified the TCR beta CDR3 regions from RNA transcripts. Initially, a first-round RT-PCR of the TCR CDR3 employed the HTBI primer set. MiXCR, run by TCRdb on the multiplex PCR reads, gives a single entry per CDR3 protein. The sample holds about 840,000 distinct CDR3 sequences, approximately 40% seen once. The study, taken as a whole, reports: Stable hyperthyroidism and ophthalmopathy were separated using 13 V-J signatures.

V shed 6 bases and J shed 4 bases, with 13 bases lying between them. This CDR3 has 15 residues. Exclusion of a patient resulted from uncontrolled infection, other autoimmune disease, pregnancy or lactation. The study based diagnoses on clinical symptoms, serum thyroxine and TRAb, thyroid ultrasound and orbital computed tomography. A word on this clonotype: The antigen is undetermined.

The chain combines TRBV12-3 or TRBV12-4 with TRBJ1-6, with D possibly matching TRBD1 (6 bases). This TCR was sampled from a man younger than 35 with Graves' hyperthyroidism. Sequenced material: blood. The CDR3: CASSPGHPYNSPLHF. In nucleotides, the CDR3 is TGTGCCAGCAGCCCGGGACACCCATATAATTCACCCCTCCACTTT.